This TCR beta chain was recovered during a study of PD-1 blockade in classical Hodgkin lymphoma. Overall study findings and caveats: Differences between repertoires have undefined causes, possibly disease activity or prior therapy. Newly diagnosed patients had diversity similar to the baseline diversity of complete responders. TCR diversity rose significantly by C4D1 in CD4+ but not CD8+ cells.

No patient escaped relapse after autologous stem cell transplantation, and brentuximab vedotin exposure varied. Progressive disease, partial response or complete response was each patient's best response. Concerning this clone: The antigen is unknown.

This CDR3 region has 12 residues. V was cut by 5 bases and J by 10 bases, with 12 bases left in between. The germline V gene has CDR1 SGHTA and CDR2 FQGTGA. TCRdb keeps only in-frame clones here, not all; method: immunoSEQ multiplex PCR. The repertoire includes about 15,000 clones, 55% to 65% of them detected once, and about 10% sits in the top ten. Here the sequenced sample was peripheral blood mononuclear cells (PBMCs), taken at baseline. The V and J genes are TRBV7-3 and TRBJ2-1; a possible D gene is TRBD2 (5 bases). The sequence derives from a human donor with classical Hodgkin lymphoma. CDR3 loop: CASSLTREEQFF. The CDR3, as DNA: TGTGCCAGCAGCCTCACCCGGGAAGAGCAGTTCTTC.